Listed below are T cell receptor beta chains from one sample, sequenced in a study of TIL therapy for anti-PD-1-resistant metastatic lung cancer. Method: immunoSEQ multiplex PCR; TCRdb's copy keeps in-frame clones and lacks some. The data contain roughly 20,000 clones, 70% to 85% of them singletons. Material: blood, obtained at baseline. Source of these receptors: a person aged 25 to 79 with non-small cell lung cancer. The CDR3 runs from the conserved cysteine through the conserved F or W. The D gene is left open where the match is weak. Only part of the rows carry a size: once, few, many, or a class if the clone is expanded.

DNA: TGTGCCAGCAGTTCAAGGAAGGGACAGACCACAGATACGCAGTATTTT; CDR3: CASSSRKGQTTDTQYF; size: NA; D: TRBD1; V: TRBV6-5; J: TRBJ2-3
DNA: TGCGCCAGCAGCTTGTCCGGGACAGGCGCCGATACGCAGTATTTT; CDR3: CASSLSGTGADTQYF; size: NA; D: TRBD1; V: TRBV5-1; J: TRBJ2-3
DNA: TGTGCCAGCAGCTTACAGGGGGTAGCTAGGACTGAAGCTTTCTTT; CDR3: CASSLQGVARTEAFF; size: NA; D: TRBD1; V: TRBV5-4; J: TRBJ1-1
DNA: TGTGCCAGCAGTGAACAGGGAGTGCCCCAGCATTTT; CDR3: CASSEQGVPQHF; size: NA; D: NA; V: TRBV2; J: TRBJ1-5
DNA: TGTGCCAGCAGCCTCAGGACTAGCTCCCGACGGTTTTACAATGAGCAGTTCTTC; CDR3: CASSLRTSSRRFYNEQFF; size: NA; D: TRBD2; V: TRBV7-2; J: TRBJ2-1
DNA: TGTGCCACCCTCTTGGGGTCCGGCACCGGGGAGCTGTTTTTT; CDR3: CATLLGSGTGELFF; size: NA; D: NA; V: TRBV10-3; J: TRBJ2-2
DNA: TGTGCCAGCAGCTTGGAGATGAACACTGAAGCTTTCTTT; CDR3: CASSLEMNTEAFF; size: NA; D: NA; V: TRBV5-4; J: TRBJ1-1
DNA: TGTGCCAGCAGCCTGGGAGGGGGCGAGGAAAAACTGTTTTTT; CDR3: CASSLGGGEEKLFF; size: NA; D: TRBD1; V: TRBV14; J: TRBJ1-4
DNA: TGTGCCTGGAGCGTTTGGGGGATCGGAAACACCATATATTTT; CDR3: CAWSVWGIGNTIYF; size: once; D: NA; V: TRBV30; J: TRBJ1-3
DNA: TGTGCCAGCAGTGAGGGACAGGGGGCGTACGGCACAGATACGCAGTATTTT; CDR3: CASSEGQGAYGTDTQYF; size: NA; D: TRBD1; V: TRBV6-1; J: TRBJ2-3
DNA: TGCGCCAGCAGCTTCTCCGACTCTAGCGGGAGGATCTTC; CDR3: CASSFSDSSGRIF; size: NA; D: TRBD2; V: TRBV5-1; J: TRBJ2-1
DNA: TGTGCCAGCAGCCTGGACAGGGACGTAGGTCAGCCCCAGCATTTT; CDR3: CASSLDRDVGQPQHF; size: NA; D: TRBD1; V: TRBV6-5; J: TRBJ1-5
DNA: TGCGTCAGCAGCTTGGGGGGTGAGACTGAAGCTTTCTTT; CDR3: CVSSLGGETEAFF; size: NA; D: NA; V: TRBV5-1; J: TRBJ1-1
DNA: TGCGCCAGCAGCCAAGAATGGACCGCGACCATATATTTT; CDR3: CASSQEWTATIYF; size: NA; D: NA; V: TRBV4-1; J: TRBJ1-3
DNA: TGTGCCAGCAGCTACATTAGCACAGATACGCAGTATTTT; CDR3: CASSYISTDTQYF; size: once; D: NA; V: TRBV5-6; J: TRBJ2-3
DNA: TGCAGCGTTTTTGGGGATCGGACCACTGAAGCTTTCTTT; CDR3: CSVFGDRTTEAFF; size: NA; D: NA; V: TRBV29-1; J: TRBJ1-1
DNA: TGTGCCAGCAGTCAGGGAAGGATGGGTGAGCAGTTCTTC; CDR3: CASSQGRMGEQFF; size: NA; D: NA; V: TRBV27; J: TRBJ2-1
DNA: TGTGCCAGCAGCACGGCAGGGGGCCCCTACACTGAAGCTTTCTTT; CDR3: CASSTAGGPYTEAFF; size: NA; D: TRBD1; V: TRBV5-6; J: TRBJ1-1
DNA: TGTGCCAGCAGCGTCGGGACACCTGGCAATTCACCCCTCCACTTT; CDR3: CASSVGTPGNSPLHF; size: NA; D: NA; V: TRBV9; J: TRBJ1-6
DNA: TGTGCCAGCAGTTTCGGGACTAGCGCTAGAAGGACCGGGGAGCTGTTTTTT; CDR3: CASSFGTSARRTGELFF; size: few; D: TRBD2; V: TRBV2; J: TRBJ2-2
DNA: TGTGCCAGCAGCTTGGTTGGGACGAGGACGGAGTTCTTC; CDR3: CASSLVGTRTEFF; size: NA; D: NA; V: TRBV5-6; J: TRBJ2-1
DNA: TGTGCCAGCAGCGTAGGGACAGCCATCAATGAGCAGTTCTTC; CDR3: CASSVGTAINEQFF; size: NA; D: NA; V: TRBV9; J: TRBJ2-1
DNA: TGTGCCAGCCGACAGGGATGGAATGAGCAGTTCTTC; CDR3: CASRQGWNEQFF; size: NA; D: TRBD1; V: TRBV19; J: TRBJ2-1
DNA: TGCGCCAGCAGCGACCGACCATACAGGGCCCCCACAGATACGCAGTATTTT; CDR3: CASSDRPYRAPTDTQYF; size: NA; D: NA; V: TRBV5-1; J: TRBJ2-3
DNA: TGCGCCAGCAGTGAGGGGGCCCTCTCGGGTGAAAAACTGTTTTTT; CDR3: CASSEGALSGEKLFF; size: medium-sized; D: NA; V: TRBV10-1; J: TRBJ1-4
DNA: TGTGCCAGCAGCTTATCGGTGTATAGGTCACCCAATCAGCCCCAGCATTTT; CDR3: CASSLSVYRSPNQPQHF; size: NA; D: NA; V: TRBV7-8; J: TRBJ1-5
DNA: TGTGCCAGCAGCTTACGGACACTAGCGAAGTACAATGAGCAGTTCTTC; CDR3: CASSLRTLAKYNEQFF; size: NA; D: TRBD2; V: TRBV7-9; J: TRBJ2-1
DNA: TGCGCCAGCAGCTTGGCCAGAAAAGAGACCCAGTACTTC; CDR3: CASSLARKETQYF; size: NA; D: NA; V: TRBV5-1; J: TRBJ2-5
DNA: TGTGCCAGCAGCTTAGCCCTAGCGGGGAGCTACAATGAGCAGTTCTTC; CDR3: CASSLALAGSYNEQFF; size: NA; D: TRBD2; V: TRBV7-9; J: TRBJ2-1
DNA: TGTGCCAGCAGCTCCGCGCCGGCGGCAGCGGCTACGGTTAATGAGCAGTTCTTC; CDR3: CASSSAPAAAATVNEQFF; size: NA; D: NA; V: TRBV7-6; J: TRBJ2-1
DNA: TGTGCCAGCAGCCAGGGCGGGACCGAAGAGACCCAGTACTTC; CDR3: CASSQGGTEETQYF; size: NA; D: NA; V: TRBV4-2; J: TRBJ2-5
DNA: TGCGCCAGCAGCTTGGCCCCAAGCGGGAGCTCGGAGACCCAGTACTTC; CDR3: CASSLAPSGSSETQYF; size: NA; D: TRBD2; V: TRBV5-1; J: TRBJ2-5
DNA: TGCGCCAGCCAAGGACAGGGGGCTCTAACTGAAGCTTTCTTT; CDR3: CASQGQGALTEAFF; size: once; D: TRBD1; V: TRBV5-1; J: TRBJ1-1
DNA: TGTGCCAGCGAGAGGGCTGGGTTTAACACTGAAGCTTTCTTT; CDR3: CASERAGFNTEAFF; size: NA; D: NA; V: TRBV5-6; J: TRBJ1-1
DNA: TGCAGTGCTTATTACAATGAGCAGTTCTTC; CDR3: CSAYYNEQFF; size: NA; D: NA; V: TRBV20-1; J: TRBJ2-1
DNA: TGCGCCAGCGCTCCTAGCGGGAGCGGCACAGATACGCAGTATTTT; CDR3: CASAPSGSGTDTQYF; size: once; D: TRBD2; V: TRBV10-1; J: TRBJ2-3
DNA: TGTGCCAGCAGCGCCGGGCCATCCTCCTACGAGCAGTACTTC; CDR3: CASSAGPSSYEQYF; size: NA; D: NA; V: TRBV7-9; J: TRBJ2-7
DNA: TGTGCCAGCAGCTCCCGGGACATGATACCTGATACGCAGTATTTT; CDR3: CASSSRDMIPDTQYF; size: NA; D: NA; V: TRBV5-6; J: TRBJ2-3
DNA: TGCGCCAGCAGCCCCCAAGCGGGAGGGGCAGGGAATGAGCAGTTCTTC; CDR3: CASSPQAGGAGNEQFF; size: NA; D: TRBD2; V: TRBV5-1; J: TRBJ2-1